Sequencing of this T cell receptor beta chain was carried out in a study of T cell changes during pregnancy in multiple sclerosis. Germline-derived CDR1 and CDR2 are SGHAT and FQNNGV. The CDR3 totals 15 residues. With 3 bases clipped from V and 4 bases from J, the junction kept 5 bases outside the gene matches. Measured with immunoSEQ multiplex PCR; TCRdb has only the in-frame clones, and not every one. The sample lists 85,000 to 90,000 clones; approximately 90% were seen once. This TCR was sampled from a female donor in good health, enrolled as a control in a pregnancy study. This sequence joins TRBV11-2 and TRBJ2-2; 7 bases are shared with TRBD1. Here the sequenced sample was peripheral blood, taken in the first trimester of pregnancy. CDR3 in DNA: TGTGCCAGCAGCTTGGGGACAGCTTTCACCGGGGAGCTGTTTTTT. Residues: CASSLGTAFTGELFF.